This is a list of T cell receptor beta chains from one sample in a study of neoadjuvant anti-PD-1 for oral cavity cancer. Only in-frame clones appear in the TCRdb table, and some are missing; sequencing was by immunoSEQ multiplex PCR. This table has around 70,000 clones, around 83% appearing once. Sequencing was performed on PBMCs, taken after nivolumab (anti-PD-1) treatment. The origin of the receptors is a person between 35 and 79 years old with oral cavity squamous cell carcinoma. CDR3s include the opening cysteine and the closing phenylalanine or tryptophan. The D gene is left open where the match is weak. Clone sizes are given selectively: once, few, many, or a class where the clone is expanded.

len: 15; d_gene: -; v_gene: TRBV6-1; abundance: -; j_gene: TRBJ1-2; CDR3aa: CASSEEGAGLGGYTF; CDR3nt: TGTGCCAGCAGTGAAGAAGGTGCAGGACTCGGTGGCTACACCTTC
len: 13; d_gene: -; v_gene: TRBV7-2; abundance: once; j_gene: TRBJ2-2; CDR3aa: CASSEGQPGELFF; CDR3nt: TGTGCCAGCAGCGAAGGACAGCCCGGGGAGCTGTTTTTT
len: 13; d_gene: -; v_gene: TRBV6-1; abundance: -; j_gene: TRBJ1-1; CDR3aa: CATTDKNLPEAFF; CDR3nt: TGTGCCACCACGGACAAAAACCTCCCTGAAGCTTTCTTT
len: 12; d_gene: -; v_gene: TRBV6-5; abundance: -; j_gene: TRBJ2-2; CDR3aa: CASWTVGGELFF; CDR3nt: TGTGCCAGTTGGACAGTTGGTGGGGAGCTGTTTTTT
len: 15; d_gene: -; v_gene: TRBV5-4; abundance: -; j_gene: TRBJ2-3; CDR3aa: CASSPLSSGTDTQYF; CDR3nt: TGTGCCAGCAGCCCGTTAAGTAGCGGCACAGATACGCAGTATTTT
len: 14; d_gene: TRBD1; v_gene: TRBV2; abundance: -; j_gene: TRBJ2-5; CDR3aa: CASSGQGNQETQYF; CDR3nt: TGTGCCAGCTCGGGACAGGGGAACCAAGAGACCCAGTACTTC
len: 15; d_gene: -; v_gene: TRBV7-9; abundance: -; j_gene: TRBJ2-1; CDR3aa: CASSLGRDAHNEQFF; CDR3nt: TGTGCCAGCAGCTTAGGACGGGACGCTCACAATGAGCAGTTCTTC
len: 14; d_gene: TRBD2; v_gene: TRBV5-6; abundance: -; j_gene: TRBJ2-3; CDR3aa: CASSPLADTDTQYF; CDR3nt: TGTGCCAGCAGTCCACTAGCGGATACAGATACGCAGTATTTT
len: 15; d_gene: -; v_gene: TRBV2; abundance: once; j_gene: TRBJ2-2; CDR3aa: CASSAQGGDTGELFF; CDR3nt: TGTGCCAGCAGTGCTCAGGGGGGGGACACCGGGGAGCTGTTTTTT
len: 14; d_gene: TRBD2; v_gene: TRBV14; abundance: few; j_gene: TRBJ2-1; CDR3aa: CASSPPGGRNEQFF; CDR3nt: TGTGCCAGCAGCCCACCGGGAGGGAGGAATGAGCAGTTCTTC
len: 14; d_gene: TRBD1; v_gene: TRBV7-6; abundance: few; j_gene: TRBJ2-5; CDR3aa: CASSLVGQGAAQYF; CDR3nt: TGTGCCAGCAGCTTGGTAGGACAGGGCGCCGCCCAGTACTTC
len: 14; d_gene: -; v_gene: TRBV4-1; abundance: -; j_gene: TRBJ2-2; CDR3aa: CASSQPLGTGELFF; CDR3nt: TGCGCCAGCAGCCAGCCTCTAGGGACCGGGGAGCTGTTTTTT
len: 14; d_gene: TRBD1; v_gene: TRBV6-1; abundance: once; j_gene: TRBJ2-1; CDR3aa: CASSLGQGANEQFF; CDR3nt: TGTGCCAGCAGCTTGGGACAGGGGGCAAATGAGCAGTTCTTC
len: 14; d_gene: -; v_gene: TRBV5-1; abundance: few; j_gene: TRBJ2-7; CDR3aa: CASRERDSLYEQYF; CDR3nt: TGCGCCAGCAGAGAGCGGGACAGCCTCTACGAGCAGTACTTC
len: 16; d_gene: TRBD1; v_gene: TRBV7-6; abundance: few; j_gene: TRBJ1-4; CDR3aa: CASSLAQGQGNEKLFF; CDR3nt: TGTGCCAGCAGCTTAGCGCAGGGACAGGGGAACGAAAAACTGTTTTTT
len: 12; d_gene: -; v_gene: TRBV30; abundance: -; j_gene: TRBJ1-1; CDR3aa: CAWSVTQREAFF; CDR3nt: TGTGCCTGGAGTGTAACTCAGAGAGAGGCTTTCTTT
len: 15; d_gene: TRBD1; v_gene: TRBV6-1; abundance: few; j_gene: TRBJ2-7; CDR3aa: CASARPGQGSYEQYF; CDR3nt: TGTGCCAGCGCAAGACCGGGACAGGGCTCCTACGAGCAGTACTTC
len: 16; d_gene: TRBD2; v_gene: TRBV4-2; abundance: -; j_gene: TRBJ2-7; CDR3aa: CASSPEPLAGGYEQYF; CDR3nt: TGTGCCAGCAGCCCCGAACCTCTAGCGGGAGGCTACGAGCAGTACTTC
len: 12; d_gene: -; v_gene: TRBV7-8; abundance: -; j_gene: TRBJ2-1; CDR3aa: CASSLKWDEQFF; CDR3nt: TGTGCCAGCAGCTTAAAATGGGATGAGCAGTTCTTC
len: 15; d_gene: -; v_gene: TRBV19; abundance: -; j_gene: TRBJ2-7; CDR3aa: CASSISAGSSYEQYF; CDR3nt: TGTGCCAGTAGTATAAGCGCGGGGAGCTCCTACGAGCAGTACTTC
len: 16; d_gene: TRBD1; v_gene: TRBV2; abundance: few; j_gene: TRBJ1-2; CDR3aa: CASSVDRGGANYGYTF; CDR3nt: TGTGCCAGCAGCGTGGACAGGGGGGGAGCTAACTATGGCTACACCTTC
len: 15; d_gene: TRBD2; v_gene: TRBV5-6; abundance: -; j_gene: TRBJ2-7; CDR3aa: CASSSLAGAAYEQYF; CDR3nt: TGTGCCAGCAGCTCGTTAGCGGGAGCGGCCTACGAGCAGTACTTC
len: 13; d_gene: -; v_gene: TRBV30; abundance: -; j_gene: TRBJ2-7; CDR3aa: CAWSVGANYEQYF; CDR3nt: TGTGCCTGGAGTGTAGGGGCCAACTACGAGCAGTACTTC
len: 15; d_gene: TRBD1; v_gene: TRBV9; abundance: -; j_gene: TRBJ1-2; CDR3aa: CASSAGTGFNYGYTF; CDR3nt: TGTGCCAGCAGCGCCGGGACAGGGTTTAACTATGGCTACACCTTC
len: 13; d_gene: -; v_gene: TRBV19; abundance: -; j_gene: TRBJ1-3; CDR3aa: CASSTGSGNTIYF; CDR3nt: TGTGCCAGTAGCACAGGGTCTGGAAACACCATATATTTT
len: 15; d_gene: -; v_gene: TRBV10-1; abundance: -; j_gene: TRBJ1-1; CDR3aa: CASSESTVLNTEAFF; CDR3nt: TGCGCCAGCAGTGAGTCGACCGTTCTTAACACTGAAGCTTTCTTT
len: 13; d_gene: -; v_gene: TRBV27; abundance: -; j_gene: TRBJ1-2; CDR3aa: CASVRPGGGGYTF; CDR3nt: TGTGCCAGCGTACGGCCGGGAGGCGGTGGCTACACCTTC
len: 15; d_gene: -; v_gene: TRBV5-1; abundance: -; j_gene: TRBJ2-2; CDR3aa: CASSGGAPNTGELFF; CDR3nt: TGCGCCAGCAGCGGGGGGGCGCCCAACACCGGGGAGCTGTTTTTT
len: 14; d_gene: -; v_gene: TRBV30; abundance: -; j_gene: TRBJ1-3; CDR3aa: CAWITDSNGNTIYF; CDR3nt: TGTGCCTGGATAACTGACTCGAACGGAAACACCATATATTTT
len: 15; d_gene: TRBD2; v_gene: TRBV6-5; abundance: -; j_gene: TRBJ2-7; CDR3aa: CASSRLAESSYEQYF; CDR3nt: TGTGCCAGCAGTAGACTAGCGGAAAGCTCCTACGAGCAGTACTTC
len: 16; d_gene: TRBD2; v_gene: TRBV28; abundance: -; j_gene: TRBJ2-1; CDR3aa: CASSLWVLSGTNEQFF; CDR3nt: TGTGCCAGCAGTTTATGGGTGCTGAGCGGGACCAATGAGCAGTTCTTC
len: 15; d_gene: TRBD2; v_gene: TRBV4-1; abundance: -; j_gene: TRBJ2-5; CDR3aa: CASSRLAGYQETQYF; CDR3nt: TGCGCCAGCAGTCGACTAGCGGGATACCAAGAGACCCAGTACTTC
len: 17; d_gene: TRBD2; v_gene: TRBV5-1; abundance: once; j_gene: TRBJ2-2; CDR3aa: CASSSPTSGSWAGELFF; CDR3nt: TGCGCCAGCAGCTCCCCCACTAGCGGGAGTTGGGCCGGGGAGCTGTTTTTT
len: 14; d_gene: -; v_gene: TRBV11-2; abundance: -; j_gene: TRBJ2-5; CDR3aa: CASSLQAVQETQYF; CDR3nt: TGTGCCAGCAGCTTACAAGCAGTACAAGAGACCCAGTACTTC
len: 12; d_gene: -; v_gene: TRBV6-6; abundance: few; j_gene: TRBJ2-5; CDR3aa: CASSSLAETQYF; CDR3nt: TGTGCCAGCAGTAGCCTAGCGGAGACCCAGTACTTC
len: 16; d_gene: TRBD2; v_gene: TRBV7-6; abundance: -; j_gene: TRBJ2-1; CDR3aa: CASSLETSGIGGEQFF; CDR3nt: TGTGCCAGCAGCTTAGAGACTAGCGGGATTGGGGGTGAGCAGTTCTTC
len: 16; d_gene: -; v_gene: TRBV6-5; abundance: -; j_gene: TRBJ1-2; CDR3aa: CASSYSLWGSNYGYTF; CDR3nt: TGTGCCAGCAGTTACTCGCTCTGGGGTTCTAACTATGGCTACACCTTC
len: 15; d_gene: TRBD1; v_gene: TRBV5-1; abundance: -; j_gene: TRBJ2-2; CDR3aa: CASRGDSTSTGELFF; CDR3nt: TGCGCCAGCAGGGGGGACAGCACCTCCACCGGGGAGCTGTTTTTT
len: 19; d_gene: -; v_gene: TRBV2; abundance: -; j_gene: TRBJ2-2; CDR3aa: CASSEAPGLRLGNTGELFF; CDR3nt: TGTGCCAGCAGTGAAGCGCCAGGGTTGAGACTAGGGAACACCGGGGAGCTGTTTTTT
len: 16; d_gene: -; v_gene: TRBV5-6; abundance: -; j_gene: TRBJ1-3; CDR3aa: CASSRRATFSGNTIYF; CDR3nt: TGTGCCAGCAGCCGCAGGGCCACTTTCTCTGGAAACACCATATATTTT
len: 13; d_gene: -; v_gene: TRBV6-5; abundance: -; j_gene: TRBJ1-5; CDR3aa: CASSYSRQQPQHF; CDR3nt: TGTGCCAGCAGTTACTCGAGACAGCAGCCCCAGCATTTT
len: 13; d_gene: TRBD2; v_gene: TRBV29-1; abundance: -; j_gene: TRBJ2-1; CDR3aa: CSVEPSGTDEQFF; CDR3nt: TGCAGCGTTGAGCCTAGCGGGACGGATGAGCAGTTCTTC